The 11 T cell receptor beta chains presented below share a single source sample, sequenced in a study of T cells in localized non-small cell lung cancer. Using immunoSEQ multiplex PCR, the repertoire was profiled, and TCRdb retains in-frame clones only, with some absent. The sample carries about 40,000 clones, more than 75% recorded once. The starting material was peripheral blood, obtained before any cancer treatment. The receptors were sampled from a man between 40 and 69 years old with stage I lung adenocarcinoma.

The V and J genes are TRBV9 and TRBJ2-3; 9 bases match TRBD2. J gave up 2 bases and V 4 bases, and 8 bases lay outside the gene matches. The CDR3 runs 16 residues. Germline lookup yields CDR1 SGDLS and CDR2 YYNGEE. CDR3 DNA: TGTGCCAGCAGCTCAGGTCTAGCGGGAATCACAGATACGCAGTATTTT. It yields the protein CASSSGLAGITDTQYF.

The chain is built from TRBV25-1 and TRBJ2-5; possibly TRBD1 for D (5 bases). This CDR3 region has 14 residues. The V end was cut by 2 bases, the J end by 4 bases, with 11 bases between. CDR1 and CDR2 from the germline V gene are MGHDK and SYGVNS. The CDR3 spells CASSEPARGETQYF. The CDR3, as DNA: TGTGCCAGCAGTGAACCTGCTAGGGGAGAGACCCAGTACTTC.

This clone was counted once. This chain connects TRBV7-8 to TRBJ2-3; D remains ambiguous. There are 16 residues in the CDR3. Germline CDR1 SGHVS, CDR2 FQNEAQ. Trimming removed 1 base at V and 0 bases at J, with 11 bases between. DNA of the CDR3: TGTGCCAGCAGCTTAGGAGCCCAGAGAAGCACAGATACGCAGTATTTT. This codes for CASSLGAQRSTDTQYF.

The chain uses TRBV7-9 and TRBJ2-2, with 10 bases that match TRBD2. Germline V lookup: CDR1 SEHNR, CDR2 FQNEAQ (reference sequence). J gave up 1 base and V 0 bases, and 5 bases lay outside the gene matches. This CDR3 spans 18 amino acids. The CDR3 reads CASSLARASGRNTGELFF. The CDR3 nucleotides are TGTGCCAGCAGCTTAGCGCGGGCTAGCGGGAGGAACACCGGGGAGCTGTTTTTT.

The table lists this clone with a few counts. V gene TRBV4-1 combines with J gene TRBJ1-5; D gene uncertain. The CDR3 is 17 amino acids. From germline, CDR1 is MGHRA and CDR2 YSYEKL. The ends were cut back, 3 bases at V and 4 bases at J, with 19 bases in the middle. The CDR3 DNA reads TGCGCCAGCAGCCACTCCTCGGGTAGGGTCAGGAATCAGCCCCAGCATTTT. Amino acid sequence: CASSHSSGRVRNQPQHF.

The V gene is TRBV6-5, the J gene TRBJ1-5, with TRBD1 matching over 7 bases. CDR1 is MNHEY and CDR2 is SVGAGI in the germline V gene. The junction had 9 bases not matched to a gene; V was cut back by 6 bases and J by 4 bases. The CDR3 spans 15 residues. CDR3 region: CASSYNRDRNQPQHF. In DNA, the CDR3 is TGTGCCAGCAGCTACAACCGGGACAGAAATCAGCCCCAGCATTTT.

This clone is termed large. This sequence joins TRBV4-2 and TRBJ2-7; 7 positions agree with TRBD1. The CDR3 is 13 amino acids. Germline lookup yields CDR1 LGHNA and CDR2 YNFKEQ. J was trimmed by 4 bases and V by 3 bases; bases with no gene match: 3. The CDR3 here is CASSHSGQYEQYF. CDR3 in DNA: TGTGCCAGCAGCCATTCGGGACAGTACGAGCAGTACTTC.

The chain combines TRBV4-1 with TRBJ2-1; D call uncertain. There are 16 residues in the CDR3. V was pared by 0 bases and J by 15 bases, with 24 bases between. Germline CDR1 is MGHRA and CDR2 is YSYEKL. The DNA of the CDR3 is TGCGCCAGCAGCCAAGAGCGAAGTGGGGTGAAAAGCAATCGGTTCTTC. It specifies CASSQERSGVKSNRFF.

The chain is built from TRBV7-9 and TRBJ1-3; D is ambiguous. This CDR3 contains 11 residues. In germline, CDR1 is SEHNR, CDR2 FQNEAQ (reference sequence). V shed 3 bases and J shed 11 bases, with 8 bases lying between them. CDR3 loop: CASSFESAIYF. The CDR3 DNA reads TGTGCCAGCAGCTTTGAATCCGCCATATATTTT.

In its sample, this clone was seen once. The chain's CDR3 is CASSLRTGNTIYF. The CDR3 bases are TGTGCCAGCAGCCTCCGGACTGGAAACACCATATATTTT. The V and J genes are TRBV7-2 and TRBJ1-3, with no clear D. The CDR3 totals 13 residues. CDR1 and CDR2 from the germline V gene are SGHTA and FQGNSA. V lost 5 bases, J lost 2 bases, and 7 bases lay in between.

The chain is built from TRBV29-1 and TRBJ2-3; D remains unclear. Trimming stripped 4 bases from V and 0 bases from J, with 8 bases between. The germline gives CDR1 SQVTM, CDR2 ANQGSEA. The CDR3 extends over 13 amino acids. CDR3 sequence: CSVAATSTDTQYF. The DNA of the CDR3 is TGCAGCGTTGCCGCCACAAGCACAGATACGCAGTATTTT.